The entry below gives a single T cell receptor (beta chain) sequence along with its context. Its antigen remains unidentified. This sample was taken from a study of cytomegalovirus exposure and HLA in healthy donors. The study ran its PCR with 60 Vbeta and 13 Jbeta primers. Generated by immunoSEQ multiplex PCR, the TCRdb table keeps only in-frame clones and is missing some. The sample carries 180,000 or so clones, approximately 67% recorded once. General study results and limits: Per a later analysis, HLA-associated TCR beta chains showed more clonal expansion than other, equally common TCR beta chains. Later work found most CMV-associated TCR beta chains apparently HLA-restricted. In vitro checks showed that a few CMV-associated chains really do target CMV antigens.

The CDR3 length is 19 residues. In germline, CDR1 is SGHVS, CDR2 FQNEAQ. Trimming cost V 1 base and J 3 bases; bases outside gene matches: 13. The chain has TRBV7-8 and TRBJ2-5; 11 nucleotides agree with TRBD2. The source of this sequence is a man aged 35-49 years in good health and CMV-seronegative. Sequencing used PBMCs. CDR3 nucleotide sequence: TGTGCCAGCAGCTTAGTTCTTTTCGCTAGCGGGAGGACAAAAGAGACCCAGTACTTC. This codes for CASSLVLFASGRTKETQYF. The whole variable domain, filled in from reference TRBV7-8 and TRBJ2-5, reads GAGVSQSPRYKVAKRGQDVALRCDPISGHVSLFWYQQALGQGPEFLTYFQNEAQLDKSGLPSDRFFAERPEGSVSTLKIQRTQQEDSAVYLCASSLVLFASGRTKETQYFGPGTRLLVL.